This record covers a single TCR beta chain. The sample belongs to a study of human T cells and chemical hapten exposure. TCRdb reprocessed the RACE reads via MiXCR and lists one record per CDR3 protein. The sample includes approximately 180,000 distinct CDR3 sequences, approximately 29% of them seen just once. The time point is: pre-sensitization, week 0. This sample's treatment: therapeutic diphenylcyclopropenone sensitization with weekly scalp DPC. The source of this sequence is a young woman with alopecia areata. Some clones in this sample may be carry-over from other donors' samples. Sample: whole blood, taken in connection with sensitization to the hapten diphenylcyclopropenone (DPC).

CDR3 nucleotides: TGTGCCAGCAGCTTGCGGAATCCATACAATGAGCAGTTCTTC. The encoded protein is CASSLRNPYNEQFF. The V and J genes are TRBV5-6 and TRBJ2-1, with unresolved D. V gave up 1 base and J gave up 4 bases, with 9 bases separating them. Germline CDR1 reads SGHDT; CDR2 reads YYEEEE. The CDR3 is made up of 14 amino acids.